The present entry profiles one T cell receptor beta chain with its context. PCR primers comprised 60 Vbeta and 13 Jbeta primers. Profiling relied on immunoSEQ multiplex PCR, and the TCRdb table lists in-frame clones only, not all of them. The top ten hold 3.1% of the sample, which has 150,000 to 200,000 clones, about three quarters seen once. The data derive from a study of cytomegalovirus exposure and HLA in healthy donors. Study-level information: Within an early data release were around 87 million unique TCRs drawn from HLA-typed donors.

This CDR3 spans 15 amino acids. In germline, CDR1 is KGHSH, CDR2 LQKENI. V was trimmed by 6 bases and J by 5 bases, leaving 19 bases between them. The source of this sequence is a woman between 40 and 50 years old in good health and CMV-seronegative. The rearrangement uses TRBV18 and TRBJ1-1, with a possible D match to TRBD1 (6 bases). The sequenced sample consisted of PBMCs. The CDR3: CASSPYLGGGTEAFF. The CDR3 DNA sequence: TGTGCCAGCTCTCCTTACTTAGGGGGTGGGACTGAAGCTTTCTTT.